The present T cell receptor (beta chain) was sequenced within a study of blood T cell repertoires in COVID-19. Study overall: Researchers got acute and convalescent COVID-19 samples from the United States, Italy and Spain.

Only in-frame clones appear in the TCRdb table, and some are missing; sequencing was by immunoSEQ multiplex PCR. The repertoire holds roughly 73,000 clones, with roughly 79% as singletons. Per germline, CDR1 SGHNT and CDR2 YENEEA. The V gene end was trimmed by 5 bases and the J gene end by 6 bases; junction bases not matched to a gene: 22. The CDR3 sequence is 18 residues long. This TCR derives from a woman between 70 and 85 years old with acute or convalescent COVID-19. J is TRBJ2-7 and V is TRBV11-3, with 7 bases that match TRBD1. The sample taken for sequencing was peripheral blood. CDR3 sequence: CASSPRREPGQRDPEQYF. As DNA, the CDR3 is TGTGCCAGCAGCCCGCGGAGAGAACCGGGACAGCGAGATCCCGAGCAGTACTTC.